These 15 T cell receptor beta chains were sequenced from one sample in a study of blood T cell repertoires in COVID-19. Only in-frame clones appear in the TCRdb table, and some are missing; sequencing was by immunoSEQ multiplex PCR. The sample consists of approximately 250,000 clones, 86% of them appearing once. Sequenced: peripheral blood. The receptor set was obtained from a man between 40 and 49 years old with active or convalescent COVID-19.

CDR3 amino acids: CASSLDYTGGETQYF. The CDR3 DNA is TGTGCCAGCAGCTTAGATTATACCGGGGGGGAGACCCAGTACTTC. The chain joins TRBV11-3 to TRBJ2-5, with 7 bases identical to TRBD2. Germline V CDR1 and CDR2: SGHNT, YENEEA. CDR3 length equals 15 residues. V trimming: 0 bases; J trimming: 5 bases; junction bases outside the gene matches: 6.

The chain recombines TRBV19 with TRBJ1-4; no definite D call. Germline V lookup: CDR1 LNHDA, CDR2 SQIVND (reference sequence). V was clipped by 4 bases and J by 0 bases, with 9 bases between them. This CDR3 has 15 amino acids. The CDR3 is CASSKITATNEKLFF. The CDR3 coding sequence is TGTGCCAGTAGTAAAATTACAGCAACTAATGAAAAACTGTTTTTT.

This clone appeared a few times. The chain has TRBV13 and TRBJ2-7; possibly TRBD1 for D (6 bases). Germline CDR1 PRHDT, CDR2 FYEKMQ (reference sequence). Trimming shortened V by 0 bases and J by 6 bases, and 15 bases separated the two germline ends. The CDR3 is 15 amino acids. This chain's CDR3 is CASSLGVGRGSEQYF. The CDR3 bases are TGTGCCAGCAGCTTAGGGGTTGGCAGGGGAAGCGAGCAGTACTTC.

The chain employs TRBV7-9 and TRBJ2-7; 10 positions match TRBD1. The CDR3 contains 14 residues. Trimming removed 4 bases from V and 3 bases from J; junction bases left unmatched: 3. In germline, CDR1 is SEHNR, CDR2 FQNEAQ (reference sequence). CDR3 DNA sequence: TGTGCCAGCAGCTCCCGGGACAGGGGCTACGAGCAGTACTTC. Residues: CASSSRDRGYEQYF.

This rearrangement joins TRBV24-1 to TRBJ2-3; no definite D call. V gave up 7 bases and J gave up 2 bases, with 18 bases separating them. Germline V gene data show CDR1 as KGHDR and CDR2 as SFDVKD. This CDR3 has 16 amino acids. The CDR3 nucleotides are TGTGCCACCAGGGGTGCCGGCGGAGTCCACACAGATACGCAGTATTTT. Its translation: CATRGAGGVHTDTQYF.

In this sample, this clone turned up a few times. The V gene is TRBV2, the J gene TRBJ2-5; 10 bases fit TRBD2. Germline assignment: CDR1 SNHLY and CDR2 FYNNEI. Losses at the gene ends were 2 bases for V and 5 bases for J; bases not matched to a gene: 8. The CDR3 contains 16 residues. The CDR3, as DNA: TGTGCCAGCAGTGAACAAGCGGGGGGGCCAGGGGAGACCCAGTACTTC. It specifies CASSEQAGGPGETQYF.

CDR3 sequence reads: CASSVEWSGGTDTQYF. The CDR3 DNA sequence: TGTGCCAGCAGCGTAGAATGGAGCGGGGGCACAGATACGCAGTATTTT. The V and J genes are TRBV9 and TRBJ2-3; 7 nucleotides match TRBD2. The CDR3 length is 16 residues. V gave up 0 bases and J gave up 1 base; unmatched junction bases: 5. Germline CDR1 reads SGDLS; CDR2 reads YYNGEE.

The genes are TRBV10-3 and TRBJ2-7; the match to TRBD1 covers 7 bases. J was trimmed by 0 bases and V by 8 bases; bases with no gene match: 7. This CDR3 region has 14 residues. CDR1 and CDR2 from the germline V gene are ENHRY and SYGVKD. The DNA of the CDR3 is TGTGCCATCCGCCAGACAGGGACCTCCTACGAGCAGTACTTC. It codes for CAIRQTGTSYEQYF.

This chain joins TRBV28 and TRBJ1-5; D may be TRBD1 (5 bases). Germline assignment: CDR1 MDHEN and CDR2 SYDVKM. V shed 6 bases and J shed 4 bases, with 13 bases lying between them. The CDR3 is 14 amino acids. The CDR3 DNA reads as TGTGCCAGCAGAGCCGGGGGTCAGAATCAGCCCCAGCATTTT. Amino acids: CASRAGGQNQPQHF. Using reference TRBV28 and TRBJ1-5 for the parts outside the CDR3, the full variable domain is DVKVTQSSRYLVKRTGEKVFLECVQDMDHENMFWYRQDPGLGLRLIYFSYDVKMKEKGDIPEGYSVSREKKERFSLILESASTNQTSMYLCASRAGGQNQPQHFGDGTRLSIL.

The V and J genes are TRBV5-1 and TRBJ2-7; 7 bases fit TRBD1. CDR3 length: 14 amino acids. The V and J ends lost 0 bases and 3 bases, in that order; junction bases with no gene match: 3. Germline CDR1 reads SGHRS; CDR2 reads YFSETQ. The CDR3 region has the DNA TGCGCCAGCAGCTTGGGTCAGGGGGTCTACGAGCAGTACTTC. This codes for CASSLGQGVYEQYF.

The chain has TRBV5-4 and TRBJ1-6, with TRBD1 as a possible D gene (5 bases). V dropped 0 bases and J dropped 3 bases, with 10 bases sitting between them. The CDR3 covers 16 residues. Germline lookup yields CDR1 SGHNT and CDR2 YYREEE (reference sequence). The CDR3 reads CASSLGGVGYNSPLHF. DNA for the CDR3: TGTGCCAGCAGCTTGGGGGGGGTGGGCTATAATTCACCCCTCCACTTT.

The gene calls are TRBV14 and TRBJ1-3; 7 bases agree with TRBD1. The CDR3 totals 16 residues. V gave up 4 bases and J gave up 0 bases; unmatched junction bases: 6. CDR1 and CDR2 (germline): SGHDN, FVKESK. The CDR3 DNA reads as TGTGCCAGCAGCCGCACAGGGGATAGCTCTGGAAACACCATATATTTT. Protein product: CASSRTGDSSGNTIYF.

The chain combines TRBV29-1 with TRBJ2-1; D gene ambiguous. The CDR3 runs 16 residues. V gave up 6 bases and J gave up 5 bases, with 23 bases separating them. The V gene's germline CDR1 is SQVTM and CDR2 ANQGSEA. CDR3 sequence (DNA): TGCAGCGTCCAAGACCCCGTGGCGGCTCTGGACAATGAGCAGTTCTTC. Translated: CSVQDPVAALDNEQFF.

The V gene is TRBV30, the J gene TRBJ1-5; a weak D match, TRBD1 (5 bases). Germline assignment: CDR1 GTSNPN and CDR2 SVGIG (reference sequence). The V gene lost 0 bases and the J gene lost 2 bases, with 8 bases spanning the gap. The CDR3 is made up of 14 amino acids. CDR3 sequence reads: CAWSVGAGNQPQHF. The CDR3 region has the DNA TGTGCCTGGAGTGTTGGGGCGGGCAATCAGCCCCAGCATTTT.

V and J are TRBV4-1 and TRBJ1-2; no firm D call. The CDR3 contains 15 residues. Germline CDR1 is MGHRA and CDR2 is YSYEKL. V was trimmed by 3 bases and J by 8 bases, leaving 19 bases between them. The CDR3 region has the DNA TGCGCCAGCAGCCAGGACTGGACGTCCGGAACGGGCTACACCTTC. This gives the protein CASSQDWTSGTGYTF.